The 2 T cell receptor beta chains below all came from one sample that was sequenced in a study of T cell responses to AZD1222 COVID-19 vaccine. The table came from immunoSEQ multiplex PCR; TCRdb's copy has only in-frame clones and leaves some out. This sample has about 180,000 clones; around nine tenths occur once, and the top ten carry 25% to 30%. The specimen was peripheral blood, collected 28 days after the second AZD1222 dose. The source is an adult who received the AZD1222 COVID-19 vaccine.

The chain links TRBV18 to TRBJ2-7; TRBD1 agrees at 10 bases. Germline CDR1 is KGHSH and CDR2 is LQKENI. The CDR3 runs to 14 residues. V shed 3 bases and J 4 bases; nucleotides not matched to a gene: 3. Written as DNA, the CDR3 is TGTGCCAGCTCACCCGGGACAGGGGATTACGAGCAGTACTTC. Its translation: CASSPGTGDYEQYF.

The chain joins TRBV7-6 to TRBJ1-6; 7 bases line up with TRBD1. Germline V gene sequence: CDR1 SGHVS, CDR2 FNYEAQ. The trim removed 7 bases at V and 5 bases at J, leaving 8 bases unmatched. The CDR3 extends over 15 amino acids. The CDR3 spells CASTSTGQDNSPLHF. The CDR3 DNA follows: TGTGCCAGCACCTCGACCGGACAGGATAATTCACCCCTCCACTTT.